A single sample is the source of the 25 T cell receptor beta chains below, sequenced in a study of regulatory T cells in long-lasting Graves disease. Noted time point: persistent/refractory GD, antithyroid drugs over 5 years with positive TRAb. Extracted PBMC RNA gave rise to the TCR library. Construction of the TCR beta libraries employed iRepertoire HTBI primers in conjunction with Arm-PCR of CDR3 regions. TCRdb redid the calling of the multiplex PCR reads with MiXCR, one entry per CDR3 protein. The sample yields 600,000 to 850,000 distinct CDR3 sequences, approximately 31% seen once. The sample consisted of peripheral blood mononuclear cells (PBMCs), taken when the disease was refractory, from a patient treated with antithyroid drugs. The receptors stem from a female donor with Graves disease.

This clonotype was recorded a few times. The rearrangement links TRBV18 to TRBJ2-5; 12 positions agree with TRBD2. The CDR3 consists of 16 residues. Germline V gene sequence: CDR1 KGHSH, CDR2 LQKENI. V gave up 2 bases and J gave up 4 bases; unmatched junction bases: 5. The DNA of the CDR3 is TGTGCCAGCTCACCAAGGACTAGCGGGATGGGAGAGACCCAGTACTTC. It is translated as CASSPRTSGMGETQYF.

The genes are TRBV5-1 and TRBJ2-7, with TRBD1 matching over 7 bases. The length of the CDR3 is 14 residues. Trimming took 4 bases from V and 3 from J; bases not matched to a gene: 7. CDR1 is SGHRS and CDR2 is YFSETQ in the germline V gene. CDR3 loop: CASSQRTGNYEQYF. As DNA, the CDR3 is TGCGCCAGCAGCCAACGGACAGGAAACTACGAGCAGTACTTC.

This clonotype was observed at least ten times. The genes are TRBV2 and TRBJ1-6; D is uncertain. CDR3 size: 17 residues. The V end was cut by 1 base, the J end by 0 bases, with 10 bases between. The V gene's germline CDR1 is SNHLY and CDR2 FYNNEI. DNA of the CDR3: TGTGCCAGCAGTGAAGACCGGACGAGCTCCTATAATTCACCCCTCCACTTT. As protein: CASSEDRTSSYNSPLHF.

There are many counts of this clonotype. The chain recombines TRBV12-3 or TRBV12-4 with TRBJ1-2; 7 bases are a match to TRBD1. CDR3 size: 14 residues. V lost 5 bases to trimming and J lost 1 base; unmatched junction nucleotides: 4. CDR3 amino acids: CASSPGGNNYGYTF. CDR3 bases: TGTGCCAGCAGTCCAGGGGGTAATAACTATGGCTACACCTTC.

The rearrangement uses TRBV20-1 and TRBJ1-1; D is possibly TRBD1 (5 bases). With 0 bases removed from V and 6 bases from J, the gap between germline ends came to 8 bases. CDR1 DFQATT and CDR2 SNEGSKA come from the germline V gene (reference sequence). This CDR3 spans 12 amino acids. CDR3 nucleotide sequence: TGCAGTGCTAGAGATGGGGGTCCTGAAGCTTTCTTT. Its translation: CSARDGGPEAFF.

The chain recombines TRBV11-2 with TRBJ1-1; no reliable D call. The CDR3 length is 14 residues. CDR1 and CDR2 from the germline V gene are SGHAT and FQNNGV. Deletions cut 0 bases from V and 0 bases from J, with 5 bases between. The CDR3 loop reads CASSLDIVNTEAFF. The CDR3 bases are TGTGCCAGCAGCTTAGATATAGTGAACACTGAAGCTTTCTTT. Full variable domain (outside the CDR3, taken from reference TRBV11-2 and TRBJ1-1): EAGVAQSPRYKIIEKRQSVAFWCNPISGHATLYWYQQILGQGPKLLIQFQNNGVVDDSQLPKDRFSAERLKGVDSTLKIQPAKLEDSAVYLCASSLDIVNTEAFFGQGTRLTVV.

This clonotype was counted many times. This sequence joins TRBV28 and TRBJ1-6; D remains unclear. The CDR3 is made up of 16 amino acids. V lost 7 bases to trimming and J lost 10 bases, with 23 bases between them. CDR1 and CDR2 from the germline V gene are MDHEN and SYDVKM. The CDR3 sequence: CASTLGVRAGTSPLHF. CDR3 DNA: TGTGCCAGCACCTTAGGAGTGAGGGCAGGAACATCACCCCTCCACTTT. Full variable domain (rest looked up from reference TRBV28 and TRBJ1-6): DVKVTQSSRYLVKRTGEKVFLECVQDMDHENMFWYRQDPGLGLRLIYFSYDVKMKEKGDIPEGYSVSREKKERFSLILESASTNQTSMYLCASTLGVRAGTSPLHFGNGTRLTVT.

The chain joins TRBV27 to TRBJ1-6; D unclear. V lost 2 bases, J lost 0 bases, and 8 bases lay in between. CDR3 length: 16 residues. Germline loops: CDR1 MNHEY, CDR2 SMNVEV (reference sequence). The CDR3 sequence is CASSLGRNSYNSPLHF. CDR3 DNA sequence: TGTGCCAGCAGTTTAGGCAGGAACTCCTATAATTCACCCCTCCACTTT.

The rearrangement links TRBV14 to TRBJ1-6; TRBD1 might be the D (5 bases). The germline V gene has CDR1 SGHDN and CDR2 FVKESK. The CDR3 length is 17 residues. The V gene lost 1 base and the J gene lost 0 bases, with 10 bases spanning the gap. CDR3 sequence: CASSQGGLSSYNSPLHF. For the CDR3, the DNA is TGTGCCAGCAGCCAAGGGGGACTTAGCTCCTATAATTCACCCCTCCACTTT.

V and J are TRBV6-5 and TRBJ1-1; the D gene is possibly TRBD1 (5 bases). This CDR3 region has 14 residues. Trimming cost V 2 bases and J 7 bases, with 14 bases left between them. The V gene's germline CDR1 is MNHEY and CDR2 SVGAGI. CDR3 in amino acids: CASSYGGEPSEAFF. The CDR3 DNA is TGTGCCAGCAGTTACGGGGGGGAGCCTAGTGAAGCTTTCTTT.

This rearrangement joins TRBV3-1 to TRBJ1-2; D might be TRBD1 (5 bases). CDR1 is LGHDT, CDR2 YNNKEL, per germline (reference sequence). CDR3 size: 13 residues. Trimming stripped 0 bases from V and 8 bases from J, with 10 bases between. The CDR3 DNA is TGTGCCAGCAGCCAAGAGTTTCGGGGCGGCTACACCTTC. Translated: CASSQEFRGGYTF.

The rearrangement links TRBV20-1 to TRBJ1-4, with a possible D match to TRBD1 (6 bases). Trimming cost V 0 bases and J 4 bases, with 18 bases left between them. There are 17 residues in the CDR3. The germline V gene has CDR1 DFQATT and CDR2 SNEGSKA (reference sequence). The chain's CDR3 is CSARDGQRGTYNEKLFF. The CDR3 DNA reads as TGCAGTGCTAGAGATGGCCAGAGGGGGACCTATAATGAAAAACTGTTTTTT.

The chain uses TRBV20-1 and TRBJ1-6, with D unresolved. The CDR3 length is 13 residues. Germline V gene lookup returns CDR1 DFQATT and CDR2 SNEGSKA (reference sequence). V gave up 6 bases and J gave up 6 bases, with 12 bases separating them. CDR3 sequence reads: CSARFNINSPLHF. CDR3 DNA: TGCAGTGCCCGATTCAATATTAATTCACCCCTCCACTTT.

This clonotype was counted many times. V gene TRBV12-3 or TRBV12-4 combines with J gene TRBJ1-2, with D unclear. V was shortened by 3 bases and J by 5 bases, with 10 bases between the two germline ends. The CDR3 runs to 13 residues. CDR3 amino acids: CASSFKSTYGYTF. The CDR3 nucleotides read TGTGCCAGCAGTTTTAAGTCTACGTATGGCTACACCTTC.

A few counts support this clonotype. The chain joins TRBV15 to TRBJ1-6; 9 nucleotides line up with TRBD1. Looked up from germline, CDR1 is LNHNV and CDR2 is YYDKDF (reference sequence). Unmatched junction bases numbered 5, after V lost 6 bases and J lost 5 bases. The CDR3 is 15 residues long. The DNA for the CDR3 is TGTGCCACCAGTAATGACAGGGGGAATAATTCACCCCTCCACTTT. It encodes CATSNDRGNNSPLHF.

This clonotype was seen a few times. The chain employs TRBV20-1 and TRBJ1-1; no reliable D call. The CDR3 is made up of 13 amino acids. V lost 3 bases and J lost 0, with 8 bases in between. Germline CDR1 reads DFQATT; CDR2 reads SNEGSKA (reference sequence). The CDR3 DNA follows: TGCAGTGCTAGGCCGGGAATGAACACTGAAGCTTTCTTT. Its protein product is CSARPGMNTEAFF.

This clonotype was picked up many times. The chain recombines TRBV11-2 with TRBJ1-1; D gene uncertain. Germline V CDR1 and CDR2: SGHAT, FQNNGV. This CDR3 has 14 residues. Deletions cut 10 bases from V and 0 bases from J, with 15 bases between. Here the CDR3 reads CATSPIGMNTEAFF. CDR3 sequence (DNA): TGTGCCACTTCGCCTATTGGAATGAACACTGAAGCTTTCTTT.

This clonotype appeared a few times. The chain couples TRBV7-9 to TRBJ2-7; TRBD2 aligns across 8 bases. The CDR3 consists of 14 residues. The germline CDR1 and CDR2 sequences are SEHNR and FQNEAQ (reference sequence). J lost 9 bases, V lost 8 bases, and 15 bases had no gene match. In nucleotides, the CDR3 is TGTGCCAGCTCGGGCGGGGGGCGCAACGCGGGGCAGTACTTC. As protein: CASSGGGRNAGQYF.

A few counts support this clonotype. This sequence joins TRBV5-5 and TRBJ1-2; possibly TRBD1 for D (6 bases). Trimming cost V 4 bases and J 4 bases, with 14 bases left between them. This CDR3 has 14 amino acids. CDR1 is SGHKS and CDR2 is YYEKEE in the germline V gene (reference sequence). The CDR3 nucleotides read TGTGCCAGCAGCCAACCCGGGACACTCTATGGCTACACCTTC. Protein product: CASSQPGTLYGYTF.

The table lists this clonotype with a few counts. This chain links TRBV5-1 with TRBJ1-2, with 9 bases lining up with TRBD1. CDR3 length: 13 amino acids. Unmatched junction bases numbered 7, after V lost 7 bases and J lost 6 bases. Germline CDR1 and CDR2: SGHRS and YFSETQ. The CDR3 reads CASRAGTGHGYTF. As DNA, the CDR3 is TGCGCCAGCCGAGCCGGGACAGGGCATGGCTACACCTTC. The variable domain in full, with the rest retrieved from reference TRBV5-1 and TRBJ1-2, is KAGVTQTPRYLIKTRGQQVTLSCSPISGHRSVSWYQQTPGQGLQFLFEYFSETQRNKGNFPGRFSGRQFSNSRSEMNVSTLELGDSALYLCASRAGTGHGYTFGSGTRLTVV.

The CDR3 sequence is CASSRQVNSGNTIYF. DNA of the CDR3: TGTGCCAGCTCCCGACAGGTGAACTCTGGAAACACCATATATTTT. The chain combines TRBV18 with TRBJ1-3; D perhaps matches TRBD1 (6 bases). Germline CDR1 is KGHSH and CDR2 is LQKENI. This CDR3 is built from 15 residues. Trimming stripped 6 bases from V and 0 bases from J, with 12 bases between.

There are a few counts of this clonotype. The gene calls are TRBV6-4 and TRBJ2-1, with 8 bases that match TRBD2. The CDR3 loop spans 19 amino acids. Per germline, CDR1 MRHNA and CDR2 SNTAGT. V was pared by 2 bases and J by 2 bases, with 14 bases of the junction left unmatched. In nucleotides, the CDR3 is TGTGCCAGCAGTGACCCGGGGCTAGCGGGCCCGGAGGCCTACAATGAGCAGTTCTTC. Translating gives CASSDPGLAGPEAYNEQFF.

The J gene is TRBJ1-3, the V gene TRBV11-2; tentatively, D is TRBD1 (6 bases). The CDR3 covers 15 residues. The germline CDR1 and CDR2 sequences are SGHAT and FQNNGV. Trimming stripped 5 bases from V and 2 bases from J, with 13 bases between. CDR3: CASSVQGYPGNTIYF. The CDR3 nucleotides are TGTGCCAGCAGCGTACAGGGATATCCTGGAAACACCATATATTTT.

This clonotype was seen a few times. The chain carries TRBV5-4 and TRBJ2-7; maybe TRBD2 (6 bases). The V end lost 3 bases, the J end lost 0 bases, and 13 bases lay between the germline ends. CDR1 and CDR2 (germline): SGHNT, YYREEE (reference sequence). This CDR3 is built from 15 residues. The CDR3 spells CASSSYSGYSYEQYF. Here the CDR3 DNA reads TGTGCCAGCAGCTCCTATAGCGGTTACTCCTACGAGCAGTACTTC.

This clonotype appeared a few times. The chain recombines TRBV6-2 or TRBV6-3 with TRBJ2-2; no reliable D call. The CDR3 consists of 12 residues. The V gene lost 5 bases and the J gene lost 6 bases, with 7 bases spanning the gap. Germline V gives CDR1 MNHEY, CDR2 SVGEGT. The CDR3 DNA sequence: TGTGCCAGCAGTGGACCCCCCGGGGAGCTGTTTTTT. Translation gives CASSGPPGELFF.